A selection of T cell receptor beta chains follows, all from one sample in a study of cytomegalovirus exposure and HLA in healthy donors. Using immunoSEQ multiplex PCR, the repertoire was profiled, and TCRdb retains in-frame clones only, with some absent. This table has fewer than 200,000 clones, 80% appearing once. Material: PBMCs. These receptors originate from a woman in her forties or fifties in good health and CMV-seropositive. Each CDR3 is given with its conserved first and last residue. D genes are given only for firm matches. Clone size is given for some rows only: seen once, a few or many times, or a class if the clone is expanded.

v_call	d_call	j_call	clone_size	cdr3_nt	cdr3_aa
TRBV9	TRBD2	TRBJ2-1	.	TGTGCCAGCAGCGCTTCACTAGCGGGAGGTGGCGAGCAGTTCTTC	CASSASLAGGGEQFF
TRBV5-5	.	TRBJ2-7	.	TGTGCCAGCAGCCCCTTGGTGGGGCTCCAACCCTACGAGCAGTACTTC	CASSPLVGLQPYEQYF
TRBV4-1	TRBD2	TRBJ2-1	.	TGCGCCAGCAGCCAAGATCCCGGGACTAGCATTTTCAATGAGCAGTTCTTC	CASSQDPGTSIFNEQFF
TRBV15	TRBD1	TRBJ1-6	.	TGTGCCACCAGCAGAACCGGGACAGGGTACTCACCCCTCCACTTT	CATSRTGTGYSPLHF
TRBV5-5	TRBD1	TRBJ2-7	.	TGTGCCAGCAGCTTGAGATCGGGACAGGGGGCAGGGCAGTACTTC	CASSLRSGQGAGQYF
TRBV30	TRBD1	TRBJ2-7	.	TGTGCCTGGACCCCGGGACAGGGGGCCGGGGAGCAGTACTTC	CAWTPGQGAGEQYF
TRBV11-3	TRBD2	TRBJ2-3	.	TGTGCCAGCAGCTTTGGGGGGGATATAGATACGCAGTATTTT	CASSFGGDIDTQYF
TRBV27	.	TRBJ2-5	.	TGTGCCAGCAGTCAGGGAAAGGGGCCCCCAGAGACCCAGTACTTC	CASSQGKGPPETQYF
TRBV28	.	TRBJ1-3	.	TGTGCCAGCAGCCCTTCAACAGGGCGCTCTGGAAACACCATATATTTT	CASSPSTGRSGNTIYF
TRBV30	.	TRBJ2-2	.	TGTGCCTGGAGCCGGACAGCGAACACCGGGGAGCTGTTTTTT	CAWSRTANTGELFF
TRBV7-9	.	TRBJ1-3	.	TGTGCCAGCAGCTCCCAAGGGGGTTACACCATATATTTT	CASSSQGGYTIYF
TRBV19	.	TRBJ1-2	.	TGTGCCAGTACCGGAGCAGATAATGGCTACACCTTC	CASTGADNGYTF
TRBV7-3	.	TRBJ1-1	.	TGTGCCAGCAGCTTGTCAGGGCCCCAGATGAACACTGAAGCTTTCTTT	CASSLSGPQMNTEAFF
TRBV25-1	.	TRBJ1-4	.	TGTGCCAGCAGTGGACGGGCTAATGAAAAACTGTTTTTT	CASSGRANEKLFF
TRBV5-4	.	TRBJ1-1	.	TGTGCCAGCAGCTTGGATCCCCCCGGGAGGGACACTGAAGCTTTCTTT	CASSLDPPGRDTEAFF
TRBV5-1	TRBD1	TRBJ2-7	.	TGCGCCAGCAGCACAGGGACAGGGGGCTTTAGCTCCTACGAGCAGTACTTC	CASSTGTGGFSSYEQYF
TRBV5-1	.	TRBJ2-2	once	TGCGCCAGCAGCTTCGGGACCGGGGAGCTGTTTTTT	CASSFGTGELFF
TRBV29-1	.	TRBJ1-2	few	TGCAGCGTTGGACAGGCCGACCATGGCTACACCTTC	CSVGQADHGYTF
TRBV18	TRBD1	TRBJ2-4	few	TGTGCCAGCACGACAGGGCAGACCAAAAACATTCAGTACTTC	CASTTGQTKNIQYF
TRBV30	.	TRBJ1-5	once	TGTGCCTGGAGTGGACAGGGCAATCAGCCCCAGCATTTT	CAWSGQGNQPQHF
TRBV7-3	TRBD2	TRBJ2-2	.	TGTGCCAGCAGCTCCGGGGGGACCGGGGAGCTGTTTTTT	CASSSGGTGELFF
TRBV7-9	.	TRBJ2-7	.	TGTTCCAGCAGCCCCGTTGAGCAGTACTTC	CSSSPVEQYF
TRBV27	.	TRBJ1-5	.	TGTGCCAGCGCCAAGGCGGGGGCAGGAAATCAGCCCCAGCATTTT	CASAKAGAGNQPQHF
TRBV28	.	TRBJ1-1	.	TGTGCCAGCAGTTTTTATAGTACCAGGGCTGGTCAAGCTTTCTTT	CASSFYSTRAGQAFF
TRBV25-1	.	TRBJ2-7	.	TGTGCCAGCGGGACACCTTCCTACGAGCAGTACTTC	CASGTPSYEQYF
TRBV5-6	TRBD1	TRBJ2-7	.	TGTGCCAGCAGCTTGCGCTGGCGAGGGACAGGGTACTCCTACGAGCAGTACTTC	CASSLRWRGTGYSYEQYF
TRBV9	.	TRBJ2-5	.	TGTGCCAGTTCGTCAGGGCAAGAGACCCAGTACTTC	CASSSGQETQYF
TRBV4-2	.	TRBJ2-3	.	TGTGCCAGCAGCCTACGACAGACCTCTAGCACAGATACGCAGTATTTT	CASSLRQTSSTDTQYF
TRBV30	.	TRBJ2-5	few	TGTGCCTGGATCCTTTGGAGGGAGAGGGTTCGAGAGACCCAGTACTTC	CAWILWRERVRETQYF
TRBV5-1	TRBD1	TRBJ1-1	.	TGCGCCAGCAGATCCGGAGGGTTGGGACAGGGTTTATTCGACACTGAAGCTTTCTTT	CASRSGGLGQGLFDTEAFF
TRBV9	.	TRBJ2-2	.	TGTGCCAGCAGGGCAGGGGTAGATACCGGGGAGCTGTTTTTT	CASRAGVDTGELFF
TRBV4-3	.	TRBJ2-7	.	TGCGCCAGCAGCCAATTACGAGGGGGTGAAGAGCAGTACTTC	CASSQLRGGEEQYF
TRBV5-1	TRBD2	TRBJ2-1	.	TGCGCCAGCAGCTTGGGGGGACTAGCGGGTAGCAATGAGCAGTTCTTC	CASSLGGLAGSNEQFF
TRBV5-1	TRBD2	TRBJ2-3	once	TGCGCCAGCAGCTGGGGGGGAGGCACAGATACGCAGTATTTT	CASSWGGGTDTQYF
TRBV5-1	.	TRBJ1-1	once	TGCGCCAGCCGGACTGGGGGGGGGTACACTGAAGCTTTCTTT	CASRTGGGYTEAFF
TRBV7-3	.	TRBJ2-3	once	TGTGCCAGCAGCACACTACAGGGAACAGATACGCAGTATTTT	CASSTLQGTDTQYF
TRBV6-1	.	TRBJ1-5	.	TGTGCCAGCAGTGAAGTGCGGGGGGTCAATCAGCCCCAGCATTTT	CASSEVRGVNQPQHF
TRBV6-1	.	TRBJ2-2	.	TGTGCCAGCAGTGACGTCTCTGGGGCAGCCACCGGGGAGCTGTTTTTT	CASSDVSGAATGELFF
TRBV9	.	TRBJ2-2	.	TGTGCCAGCAGGTGGCAGTCCACCGGGGAGCTGTTTTTT	CASRWQSTGELFF